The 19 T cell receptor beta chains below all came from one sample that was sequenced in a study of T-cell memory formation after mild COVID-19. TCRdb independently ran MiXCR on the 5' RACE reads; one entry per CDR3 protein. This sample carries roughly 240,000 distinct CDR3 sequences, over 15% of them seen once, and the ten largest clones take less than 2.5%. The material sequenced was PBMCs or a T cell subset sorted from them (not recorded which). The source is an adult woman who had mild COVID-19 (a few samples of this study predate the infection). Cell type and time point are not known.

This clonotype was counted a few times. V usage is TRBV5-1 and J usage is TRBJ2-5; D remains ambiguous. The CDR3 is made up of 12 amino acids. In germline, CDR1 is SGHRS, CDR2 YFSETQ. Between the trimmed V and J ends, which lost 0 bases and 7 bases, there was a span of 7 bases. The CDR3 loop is CASSLGQSTQYF. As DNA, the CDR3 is TGCGCCAGCAGCTTGGGACAATCGACCCAGTACTTC.

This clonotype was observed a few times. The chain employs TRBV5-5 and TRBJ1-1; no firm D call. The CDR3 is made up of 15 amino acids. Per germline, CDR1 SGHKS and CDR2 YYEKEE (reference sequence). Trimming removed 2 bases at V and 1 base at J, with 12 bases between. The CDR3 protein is CASSFGWVTNTEAFF. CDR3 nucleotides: TGTGCCAGCAGCTTCGGGTGGGTGACGAACACTGAAGCTTTCTTT.

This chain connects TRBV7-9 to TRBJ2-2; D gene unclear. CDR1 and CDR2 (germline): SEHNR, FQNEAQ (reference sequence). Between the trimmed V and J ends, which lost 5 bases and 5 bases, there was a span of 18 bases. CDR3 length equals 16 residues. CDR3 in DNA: TGTGCCAGCAGCCTCCGCCAAGTGGACGGTACCGGGGAGCTGTTTTTT. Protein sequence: CASSLRQVDGTGELFF.

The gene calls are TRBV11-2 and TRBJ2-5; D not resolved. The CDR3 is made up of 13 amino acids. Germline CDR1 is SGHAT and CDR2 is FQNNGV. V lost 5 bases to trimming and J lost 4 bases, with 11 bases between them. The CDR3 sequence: CASSPRSIETQYF. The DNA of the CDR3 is TGTGCCAGCAGCCCACGGAGTATAGAGACCCAGTACTTC. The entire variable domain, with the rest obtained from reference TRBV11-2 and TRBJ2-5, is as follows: EAGVAQSPRYKIIEKRQSVAFWCNPISGHATLYWYQQILGQGPKLLIQFQNNGVVDDSQLPKDRFSAERLKGVDSTLKIQPAKLEDSAVYLCASSPRSIETQYFGPGTRLLVL.

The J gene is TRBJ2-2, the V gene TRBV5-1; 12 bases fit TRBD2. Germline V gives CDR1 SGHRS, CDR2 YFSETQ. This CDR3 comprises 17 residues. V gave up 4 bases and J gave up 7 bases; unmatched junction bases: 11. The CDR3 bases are TGCGCCAGCAGCCCGCTGCTAGCGGGGGGGTCCGGCGGGGAGCTGTTTTTT. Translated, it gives CASSPLLAGGSGGELFF.

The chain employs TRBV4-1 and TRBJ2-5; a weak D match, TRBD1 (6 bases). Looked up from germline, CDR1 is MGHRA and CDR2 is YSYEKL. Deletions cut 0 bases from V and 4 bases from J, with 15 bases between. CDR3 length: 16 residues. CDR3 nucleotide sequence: TGCGCCAGCAGCCAAGACCCAAACAGGGTGGGAGAGACCCAGTACTTC. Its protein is CASSQDPNRVGETQYF.

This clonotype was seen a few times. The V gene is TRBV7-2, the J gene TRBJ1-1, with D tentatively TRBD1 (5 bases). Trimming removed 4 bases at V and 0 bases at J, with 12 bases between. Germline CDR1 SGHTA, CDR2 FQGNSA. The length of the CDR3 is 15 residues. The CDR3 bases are TGTGCCAGCAGCTCCGGCGGGGGGGTGAACACTGAAGCTTTCTTT. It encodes CASSSGGGVNTEAFF.

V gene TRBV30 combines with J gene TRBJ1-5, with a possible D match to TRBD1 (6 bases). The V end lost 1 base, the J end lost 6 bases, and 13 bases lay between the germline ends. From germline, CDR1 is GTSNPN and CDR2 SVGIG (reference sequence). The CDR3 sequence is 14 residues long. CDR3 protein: CAWSEGGLGQPQHF. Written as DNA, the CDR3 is TGTGCCTGGAGTGAGGGGGGCCTGGGTCAGCCCCAGCATTTT.

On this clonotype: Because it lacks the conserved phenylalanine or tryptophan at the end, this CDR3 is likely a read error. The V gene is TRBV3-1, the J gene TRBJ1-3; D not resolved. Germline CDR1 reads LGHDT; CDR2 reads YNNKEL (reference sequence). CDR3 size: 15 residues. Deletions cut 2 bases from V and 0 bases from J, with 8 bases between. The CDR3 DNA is TGTGCCAGCAGCCAAACAGTCCTCTCTGGAAACACCATATATGTT. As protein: CASSQTVLSGNTIYV.

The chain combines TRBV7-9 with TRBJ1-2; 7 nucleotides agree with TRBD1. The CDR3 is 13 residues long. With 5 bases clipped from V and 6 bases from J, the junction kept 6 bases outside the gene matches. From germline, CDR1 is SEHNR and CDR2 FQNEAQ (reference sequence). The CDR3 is CASSRQGGDGYTF. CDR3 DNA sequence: TGTGCCAGCAGCAGACAGGGAGGGGATGGCTACACCTTC.

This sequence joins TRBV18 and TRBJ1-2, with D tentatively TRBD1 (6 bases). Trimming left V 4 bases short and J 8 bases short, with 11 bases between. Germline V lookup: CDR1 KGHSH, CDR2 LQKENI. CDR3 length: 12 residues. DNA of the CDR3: TGTGCCAGCTCACGGCCGACAGGAGGCTACACCTTC. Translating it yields CASSRPTGGYTF.

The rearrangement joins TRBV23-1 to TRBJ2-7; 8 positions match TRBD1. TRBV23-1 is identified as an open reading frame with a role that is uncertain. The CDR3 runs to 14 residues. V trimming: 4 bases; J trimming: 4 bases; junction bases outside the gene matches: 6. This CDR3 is CASSPPDREYEQYF. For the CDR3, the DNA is TGCGCCAGCAGTCCTCCGGACAGGGAATACGAGCAGTACTTC.

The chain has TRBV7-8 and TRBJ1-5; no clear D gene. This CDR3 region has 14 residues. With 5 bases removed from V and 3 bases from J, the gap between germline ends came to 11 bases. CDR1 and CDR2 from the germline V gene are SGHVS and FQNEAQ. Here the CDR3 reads CASSPGRVNQPQHF. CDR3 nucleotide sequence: TGTGCCAGCAGCCCCGGACGGGTCAATCAGCCCCAGCATTTT.

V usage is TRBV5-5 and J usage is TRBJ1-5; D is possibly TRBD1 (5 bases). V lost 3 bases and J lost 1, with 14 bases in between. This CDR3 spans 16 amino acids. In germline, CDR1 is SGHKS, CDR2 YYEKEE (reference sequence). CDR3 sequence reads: CASSSLPGDSNQPQHF. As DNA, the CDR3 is TGTGCCAGCAGCTCCCTCCCCGGGGACAGCAATCAGCCCCAGCATTTT.

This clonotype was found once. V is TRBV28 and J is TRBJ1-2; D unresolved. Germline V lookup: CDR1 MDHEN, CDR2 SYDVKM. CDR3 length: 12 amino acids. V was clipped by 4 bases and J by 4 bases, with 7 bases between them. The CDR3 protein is CASSWEFYGYTF. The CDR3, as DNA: TGTGCCAGCAGTTGGGAGTTCTATGGCTACACCTTC.

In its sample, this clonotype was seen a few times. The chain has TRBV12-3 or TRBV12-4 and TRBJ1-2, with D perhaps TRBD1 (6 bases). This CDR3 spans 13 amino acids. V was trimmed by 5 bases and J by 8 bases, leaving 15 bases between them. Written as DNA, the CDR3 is TGTGCCAGCAGTCCCAATCAGGGGCTAGGCTACACCTTC. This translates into CASSPNQGLGYTF.

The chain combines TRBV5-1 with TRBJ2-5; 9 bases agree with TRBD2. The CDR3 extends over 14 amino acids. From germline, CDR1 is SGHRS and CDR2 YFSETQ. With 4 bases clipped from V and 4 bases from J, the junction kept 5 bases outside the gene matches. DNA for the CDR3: TGCGCCAGCAGCGGTAGCGGGAGAAGAGAGACCCAGTACTTC. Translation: CASSGSGRRETQYF.

The CDR3 sequence is CASSFGGGLAGLRTQYF. In nucleotides, the CDR3 is TGTGCCAGCAGCTTCGGGGGAGGACTAGCGGGGTTAAGGACGCAGTATTTT. The chain links TRBV11-2 to TRBJ2-3; 12 bases agree with TRBD2. Germline-derived CDR1 and CDR2 are SGHAT and FQNNGV. This CDR3 is built from 17 residues. The V and J ends lost 3 bases and 9 bases, in that order; junction bases with no gene match: 13.

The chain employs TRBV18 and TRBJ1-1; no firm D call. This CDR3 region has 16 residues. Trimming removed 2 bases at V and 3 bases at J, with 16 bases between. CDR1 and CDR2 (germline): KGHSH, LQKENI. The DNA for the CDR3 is TGTGCCAGCTCACCAGTCTCGGGGATGGTTTACACTGAAGCTTTCTTT. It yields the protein CASSPVSGMVYTEAFF.